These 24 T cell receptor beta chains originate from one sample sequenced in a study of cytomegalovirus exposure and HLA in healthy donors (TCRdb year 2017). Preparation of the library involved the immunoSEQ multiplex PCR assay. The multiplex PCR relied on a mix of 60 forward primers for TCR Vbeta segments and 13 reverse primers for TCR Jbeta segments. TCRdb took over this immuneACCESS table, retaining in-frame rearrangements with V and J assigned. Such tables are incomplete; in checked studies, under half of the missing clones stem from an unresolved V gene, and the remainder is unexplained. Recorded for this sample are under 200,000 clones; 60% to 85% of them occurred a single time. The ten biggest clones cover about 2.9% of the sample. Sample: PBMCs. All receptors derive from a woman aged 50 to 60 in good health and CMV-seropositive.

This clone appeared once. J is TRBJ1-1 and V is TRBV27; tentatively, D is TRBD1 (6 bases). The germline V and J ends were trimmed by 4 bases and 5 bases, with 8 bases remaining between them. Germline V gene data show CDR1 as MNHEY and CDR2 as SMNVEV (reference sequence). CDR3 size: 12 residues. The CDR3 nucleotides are TGTGCCAGCAGTTCAACAGGGACTGAAGCTTTCTTT. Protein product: CASSSTGTEAFF.

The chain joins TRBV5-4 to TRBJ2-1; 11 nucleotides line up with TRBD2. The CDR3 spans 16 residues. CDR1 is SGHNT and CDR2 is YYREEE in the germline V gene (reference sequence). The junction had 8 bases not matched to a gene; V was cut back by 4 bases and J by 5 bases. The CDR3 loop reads CASSGLTSGIHNEQFF. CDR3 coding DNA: TGTGCCAGCAGCGGGTTGACTAGCGGGATCCACAATGAGCAGTTCTTC.

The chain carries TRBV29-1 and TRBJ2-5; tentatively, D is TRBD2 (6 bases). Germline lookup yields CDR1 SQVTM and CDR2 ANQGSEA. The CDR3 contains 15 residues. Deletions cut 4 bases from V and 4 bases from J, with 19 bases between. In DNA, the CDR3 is TGCAGCGTTGTCAAAAATCCTAGCGTCTCAGAGACCCAGTACTTC. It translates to CSVVKNPSVSETQYF.

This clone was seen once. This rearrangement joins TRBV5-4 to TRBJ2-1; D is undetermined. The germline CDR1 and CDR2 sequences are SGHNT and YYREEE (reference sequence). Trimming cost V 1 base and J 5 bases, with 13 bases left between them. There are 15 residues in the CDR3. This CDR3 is CASSLSSRTHNEQFF. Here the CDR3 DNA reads TGTGCCAGCAGCTTGTCGAGTAGAACCCACAATGAGCAGTTCTTC.

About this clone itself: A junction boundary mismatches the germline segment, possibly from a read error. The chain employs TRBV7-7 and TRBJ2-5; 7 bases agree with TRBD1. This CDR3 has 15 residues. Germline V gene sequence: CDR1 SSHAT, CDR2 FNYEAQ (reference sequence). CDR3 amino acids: CASSTRTGGQETQYF. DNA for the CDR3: TGTGCTAGCAGCACTCGGACAGGCGGACAAGAGACCCAGTACTTC.

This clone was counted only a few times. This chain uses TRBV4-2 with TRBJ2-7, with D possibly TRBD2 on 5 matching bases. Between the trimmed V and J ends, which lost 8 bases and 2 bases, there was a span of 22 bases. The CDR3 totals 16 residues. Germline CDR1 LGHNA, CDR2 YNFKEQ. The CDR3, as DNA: TGTGCCAGCGCCGAGGGTAGCGCCCAAGTAACCTACGAGCAGTACTTC. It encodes CASAEGSAQVTYEQYF.

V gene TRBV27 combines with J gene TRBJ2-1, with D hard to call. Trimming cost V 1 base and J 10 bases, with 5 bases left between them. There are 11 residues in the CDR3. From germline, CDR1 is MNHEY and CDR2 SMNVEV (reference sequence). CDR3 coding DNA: TGTGCCAGCAGTTTATTCGGGGAGCAGTTCTTC. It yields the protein CASSLFGEQFF.

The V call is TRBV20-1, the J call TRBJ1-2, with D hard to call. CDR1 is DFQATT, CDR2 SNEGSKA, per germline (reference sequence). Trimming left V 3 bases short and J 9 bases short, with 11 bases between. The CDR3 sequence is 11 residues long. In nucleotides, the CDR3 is TGCAGTGCTAGGAGGTCTTTGAGCTACACCTTC. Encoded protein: CSARRSLSYTF.

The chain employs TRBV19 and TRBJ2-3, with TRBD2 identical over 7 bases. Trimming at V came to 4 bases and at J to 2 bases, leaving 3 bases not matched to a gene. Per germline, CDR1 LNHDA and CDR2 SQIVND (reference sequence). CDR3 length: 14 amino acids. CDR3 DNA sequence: TGTGCCAGTAGTAACGGGGGGTCCACAGATACGCAGTATTTT. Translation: CASSNGGSTDTQYF.

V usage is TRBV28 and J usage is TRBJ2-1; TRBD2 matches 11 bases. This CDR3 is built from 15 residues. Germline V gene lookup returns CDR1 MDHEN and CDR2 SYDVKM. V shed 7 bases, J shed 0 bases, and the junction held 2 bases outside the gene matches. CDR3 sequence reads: CASMGLADSYNEQFF. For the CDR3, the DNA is TGTGCCAGCATGGGACTAGCGGACTCCTACAATGAGCAGTTCTTC.

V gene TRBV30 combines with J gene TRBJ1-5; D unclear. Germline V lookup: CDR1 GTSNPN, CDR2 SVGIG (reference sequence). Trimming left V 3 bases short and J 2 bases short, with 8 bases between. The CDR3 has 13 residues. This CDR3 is CAWSPLGNQPQHF. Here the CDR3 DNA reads TGTGCCTGGAGCCCCCTTGGCAATCAGCCCCAGCATTTT.

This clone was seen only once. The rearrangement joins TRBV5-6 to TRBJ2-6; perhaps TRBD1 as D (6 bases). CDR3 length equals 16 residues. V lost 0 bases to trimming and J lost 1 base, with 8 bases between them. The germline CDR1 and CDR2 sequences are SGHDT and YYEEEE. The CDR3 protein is CASSLARGSGANVLTF. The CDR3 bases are TGTGCCAGCAGCTTGGCCAGGGGTTCTGGGGCCAACGTCCTGACTTTC.

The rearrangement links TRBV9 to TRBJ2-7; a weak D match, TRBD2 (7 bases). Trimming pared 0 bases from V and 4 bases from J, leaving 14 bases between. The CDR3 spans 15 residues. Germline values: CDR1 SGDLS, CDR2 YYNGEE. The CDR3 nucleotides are TGTGCCAGCAGCGTAGAAGGCGGGGGCCGGTACGAGCAGTACTTC. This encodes CASSVEGGGRYEQYF. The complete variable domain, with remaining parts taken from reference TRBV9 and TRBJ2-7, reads DSGVTQTPKHLITATGQRVTLRCSPRSGDLSVYWYQQSLDQGLQFLIQYYNGEERAKGNILERFSAQQFPDLHSELNLSSLELGDSALYFCASSVEGGGRYEQYFGPGTRLTVT.

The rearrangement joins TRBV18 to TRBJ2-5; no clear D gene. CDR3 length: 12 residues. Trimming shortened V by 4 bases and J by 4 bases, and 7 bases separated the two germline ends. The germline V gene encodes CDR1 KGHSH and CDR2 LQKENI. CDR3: CASSQVGETQYF. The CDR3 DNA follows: TGTGCCAGCTCACAAGTCGGAGAGACCCAGTACTTC.

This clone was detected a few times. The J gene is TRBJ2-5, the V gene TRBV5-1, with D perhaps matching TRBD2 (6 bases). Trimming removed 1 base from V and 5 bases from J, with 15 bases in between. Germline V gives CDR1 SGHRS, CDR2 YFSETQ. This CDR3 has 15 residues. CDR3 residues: CASSLMSGVAETQYF. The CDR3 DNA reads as TGCGCCAGCAGCTTGATGTCGGGAGTGGCGGAGACCCAGTACTTC.

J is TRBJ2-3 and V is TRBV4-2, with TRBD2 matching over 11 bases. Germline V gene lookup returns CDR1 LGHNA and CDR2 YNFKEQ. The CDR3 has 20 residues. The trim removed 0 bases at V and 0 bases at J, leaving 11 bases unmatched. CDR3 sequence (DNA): TGTGCCAGCAGCCAAGAGCCGGAACTAGCGGGAGATTCTAGCACAGATACGCAGTATTTT. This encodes CASSQEPELAGDSSTDTQYF.

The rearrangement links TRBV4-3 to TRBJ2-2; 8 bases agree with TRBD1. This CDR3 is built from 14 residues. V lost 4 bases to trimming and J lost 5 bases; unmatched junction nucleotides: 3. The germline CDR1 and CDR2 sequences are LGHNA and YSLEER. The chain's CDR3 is CASSLTGGTGELFF. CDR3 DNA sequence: TGCGCCAGCAGCCTTACAGGGGGGACCGGGGAGCTGTTTTTT.

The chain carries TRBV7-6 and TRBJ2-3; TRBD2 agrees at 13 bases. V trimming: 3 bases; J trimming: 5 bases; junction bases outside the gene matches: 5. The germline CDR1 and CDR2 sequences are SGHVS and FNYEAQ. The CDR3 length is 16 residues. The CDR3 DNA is TGTGCCAGCAGCTTCCGACTAGCGGGGGGCCAAGATACGCAGTATTTT. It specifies CASSFRLAGGQDTQYF.

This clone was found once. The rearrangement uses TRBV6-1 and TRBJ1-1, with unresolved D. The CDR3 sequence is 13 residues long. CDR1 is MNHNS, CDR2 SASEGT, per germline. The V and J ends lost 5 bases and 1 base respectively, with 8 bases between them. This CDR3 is CASSTAGNTEAFF. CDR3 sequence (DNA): TGTGCCAGCAGTACTGCCGGGAACACTGAAGCTTTCTTT.

The CDR3 here is CASGTQTGKHSPLHF. The CDR3 coding sequence is TGTGCCAGCGGGACACAGACAGGGAAGCATTCACCCCTCCACTTT. The J gene is TRBJ1-6, the V gene TRBV6-1; 7 bases line up with TRBD1. Germline CDR1 is MNHNS and CDR2 is SASEGT. After removal of 8 bases from V and 8 bases from J, the junction contained 12 bases not matched to a gene. The CDR3 is 15 amino acids.

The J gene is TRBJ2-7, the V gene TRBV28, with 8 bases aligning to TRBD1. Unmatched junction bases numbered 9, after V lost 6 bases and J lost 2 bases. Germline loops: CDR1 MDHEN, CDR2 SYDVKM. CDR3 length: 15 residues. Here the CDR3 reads CASSPDRGPPYEQYF. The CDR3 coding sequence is TGTGCCAGCAGCCCAGACAGGGGCCCACCCTACGAGCAGTACTTC.

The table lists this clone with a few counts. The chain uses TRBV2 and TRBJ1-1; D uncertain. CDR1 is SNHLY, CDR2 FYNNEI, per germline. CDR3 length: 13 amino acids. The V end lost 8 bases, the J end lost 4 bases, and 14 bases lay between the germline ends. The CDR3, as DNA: TGTGCCAGCTTTGAGGGAGGCTTCACTGAAGCTTTCTTT. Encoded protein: CASFEGGFTEAFF.

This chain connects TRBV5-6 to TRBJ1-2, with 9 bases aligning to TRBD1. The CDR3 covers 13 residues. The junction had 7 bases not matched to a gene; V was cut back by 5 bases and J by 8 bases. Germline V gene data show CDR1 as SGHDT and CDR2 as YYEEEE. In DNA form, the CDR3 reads TGTGCCAGCAGATCCGGGACAGGGAAAGGCTACACCTTC. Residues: CASRSGTGKGYTF. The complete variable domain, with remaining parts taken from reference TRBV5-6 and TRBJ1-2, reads DAGVTQSPTHLIKTRGQQVTLRCSPKSGHDTVSWYQQALGQGPQFIFQYYEEEERQRGNFPDRFSGHQFPNYSSELNVNALLLGDSALYLCASRSGTGKGYTFGSGTRLTVV.

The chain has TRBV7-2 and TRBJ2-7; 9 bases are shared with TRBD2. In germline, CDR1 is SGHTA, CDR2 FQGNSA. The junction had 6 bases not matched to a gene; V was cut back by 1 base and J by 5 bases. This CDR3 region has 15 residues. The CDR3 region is CASSLVLAGKNEQYF. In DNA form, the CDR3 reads TGTGCCAGCAGCTTAGTCCTAGCGGGGAAAAACGAGCAGTACTTC.